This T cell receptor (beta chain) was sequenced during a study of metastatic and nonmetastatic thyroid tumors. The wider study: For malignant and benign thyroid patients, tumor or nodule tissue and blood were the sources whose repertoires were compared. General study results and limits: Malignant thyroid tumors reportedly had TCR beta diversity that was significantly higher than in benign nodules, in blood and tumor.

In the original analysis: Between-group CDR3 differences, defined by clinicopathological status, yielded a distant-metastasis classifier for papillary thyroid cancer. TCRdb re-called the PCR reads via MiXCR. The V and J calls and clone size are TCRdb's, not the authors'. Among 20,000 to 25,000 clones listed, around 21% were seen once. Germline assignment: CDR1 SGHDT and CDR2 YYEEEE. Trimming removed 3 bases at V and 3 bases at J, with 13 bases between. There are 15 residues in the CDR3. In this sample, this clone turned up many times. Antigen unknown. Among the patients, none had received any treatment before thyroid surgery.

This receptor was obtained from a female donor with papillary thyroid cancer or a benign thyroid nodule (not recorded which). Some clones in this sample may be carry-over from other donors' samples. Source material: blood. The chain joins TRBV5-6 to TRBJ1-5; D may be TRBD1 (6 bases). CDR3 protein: CASSSAGDINQPQHF. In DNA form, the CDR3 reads TGTGCCAGCAGCTCGGCCGGGGACATCAATCAGCCCCAGCATTTT.